Sequencing of this T cell receptor beta chain was carried out in a study of cytomegalovirus exposure and HLA in healthy donors. With 1 base removed from V and 0 bases from J, the gap between germline ends came to 7 bases. Looked up from germline, CDR1 is SQVTM and CDR2 is ANQGSEA. This CDR3 is built from 13 residues. 60 Vbeta and 13 Jbeta primers were used in PCR. Method: immunoSEQ multiplex PCR; TCRdb's copy keeps in-frame clones and lacks some. The repertoire holds 150,000 or so clones, with approximately 80% as singletons. V gene TRBV29-1 combines with J gene TRBJ2-7, with D unclear. Sequencing was performed on PBMCs. This clonotype originated in a woman aged 45 to 65 in good health and CMV-seropositive. The CDR3 region has the DNA TGCAGCGTTGAAGCGACAAGCTCCTACGAGCAGTACTTC. It encodes CSVEATSSYEQYF.